These 12 T cell receptor beta chains were sequenced from one sample in a study of HIV-infected patients and healthy controls. All unsorted peripheral T cells were captured because whole blood was used without fractionation. About 500 ng RNA was reverse transcribed with alpha and beta constant-region primers. Each of the alpha and beta chains got its own library through chain-specific third strand synthesis with indices. TCRdb called the 5' RACE reads again in MiXCR, with one record for every CDR3 protein. The sample comprises about 9,600 distinct CDR3 sequences, roughly 7.7% of which are singletons, and 36% rests with the top ten. The specimen comprised blood, sampled before antiretroviral therapy. These receptors were collected from an adult with HIV infection.

Many counts were recorded for this clonotype. The V call is TRBV14, the J call TRBJ1-2, with 8 bases fitting TRBD1. Germline loops: CDR1 SGHDN, CDR2 FVKESK. Trimming cost V 0 bases and J 6 bases; bases outside gene matches: 6. The CDR3 is 15 residues long. In DNA, the CDR3 is TGTGCCAGCAGCCAAGATTGGACAGGGTCGGATGGCTACACCTTC. Translated, it gives CASSQDWTGSDGYTF.

The chain links TRBV12-3 or TRBV12-4 to TRBJ1-2; D not resolved. The CDR3 extends over 14 amino acids. The V gene lost 6 bases and the J gene lost 7 bases, with 18 bases spanning the gap. CDR3 DNA sequence: TGTGCCAGCAGCCTGGGTCTCGGCAATGCTGGCTACACCTTC. Amino acid sequence: CASSLGLGNAGYTF.

The genes are TRBV20-1 and TRBJ1-5, with 7 bases fitting TRBD1. V shed 4 bases and J 5 bases; nucleotides not matched to a gene: 8. Germline values: CDR1 DFQATT, CDR2 SNEGSKA (reference sequence). This CDR3 contains 14 residues. The CDR3 protein is CSAMVGQLYQPQHF. Written as DNA, the CDR3 is TGCAGTGCTATGGTGGGACAGCTATATCAGCCCCAGCATTTT.

This clonotype was detected many times. The chain joins TRBV3-1 to TRBJ2-7; the D gene is possibly TRBD1 (5 bases). The V and J ends lost 4 bases and 2 bases respectively, with 12 bases between them. The CDR3 totals 14 residues. In germline, CDR1 is LGHDT, CDR2 YNNKEL (reference sequence). The CDR3 loop is CASSPETATYEQYF. CDR3 bases: TGTGCCAGCAGCCCGGAGACAGCTACCTACGAGCAGTACTTC.

This clonotype is termed medium-sized. This chain connects TRBV20-1 to TRBJ2-1; D not certain. The CDR3 sequence is 16 residues long. Trimming took 0 bases from V and 0 from J, leaving 12 bases between them. CDR1 is DFQATT and CDR2 is SNEGSKA in the germline V gene (reference sequence). CDR3: CSARDTYTSSYNEQFF. CDR3 nucleotide sequence: TGCAGTGCTAGAGATACTTACACGAGCTCCTACAATGAGCAGTTCTTC.

The V gene is TRBV27, the J gene TRBJ1-3; no clear D gene. The germline CDR1 and CDR2 sequences are MNHEY and SMNVEV (reference sequence). The CDR3 consists of 15 residues. The V gene lost 5 bases and the J gene lost 0 bases, with 11 bases spanning the gap. In nucleotides, the CDR3 is TGTGCCAGCAGTCCACGGCCCCTCTCTGGAAACACCATATATTTT. Its translation: CASSPRPLSGNTIYF.

This clonotype was seen repeatedly, ten times or more. This chain uses TRBV15 with TRBJ2-2; no firm D call. There are 14 residues in the CDR3. Trimming cost V 3 bases and J 5 bases, with 10 bases left between them. Germline V lookup: CDR1 LNHNV, CDR2 YYDKDF (reference sequence). The CDR3 region is CATSRELQTGELFF. The CDR3 nucleotides are TGTGCCACCAGCAGGGAACTTCAGACCGGGGAGCTGTTTTTT.

This clonotype was counted many times. The J gene is TRBJ2-1, the V gene TRBV6-6; 8 bases agree with TRBD1. V lost 2 bases to trimming and J lost 4 bases; unmatched junction nucleotides: 10. The CDR3 has 17 residues. Germline V gives CDR1 MNHNY, CDR2 SVGAGI (reference sequence). The CDR3 DNA is TGTGCCAGCAGTTACAACGCCGGGACAGGTTTTTACAATGAGCAGTTCTTC. Its translation is CASSYNAGTGFYNEQFF.

This clonotype was recorded at least ten times. The chain employs TRBV20-1 and TRBJ2-7; no definite D call. Deletions cut 5 bases from V and 3 bases from J, with 17 bases between. The CDR3 totals 14 residues. Germline V gene sequence: CDR1 DFQATT, CDR2 SNEGSKA (reference sequence). The DNA for the CDR3 is TGCAGTGCTGCCCCGCCCGACACCGACTACGAGCAGTACTTC. Its protein product is CSAAPPDTDYEQYF.

The V and J genes are TRBV7-2 and TRBJ1-1; D ambiguous. Germline values: CDR1 SGHTA, CDR2 FQGNSA. The CDR3 runs to 15 residues. V lost 2 bases and J 0 bases, leaving 10 bases between the germline ends. Here the CDR3 reads CASSLFGTLNTEAFF. The CDR3 nucleotides are TGTGCCAGCAGCTTATTTGGTACCTTGAACACTGAAGCTTTCTTT.

Many counts were recorded for this clonotype. The genes are TRBV5-1 and TRBJ1-1; D unclear. V lost 7 bases and J 1 base, leaving 14 bases between the germline ends. This CDR3 is 14 amino acids long. Looked up from germline, CDR1 is SGHRS and CDR2 is YFSETQ. CDR3 in amino acids: CASVKGLGNTEAFF. The CDR3, as DNA: TGCGCCAGCGTCAAAGGGCTGGGGAACACTGAAGCTTTCTTT.

Within the sample, this clonotype is medium-sized. The rearrangement uses TRBV29-1 and TRBJ1-1, with D unclear. The CDR3 contains 11 residues. Between the trimmed V and J ends, which lost 7 bases and 6 bases, there was a span of 12 bases. CDR1 is SQVTM and CDR2 is ANQGSEA in the germline V gene. The CDR3 bases are TGCAGCGGCGACGGCTCGCCTGAAGCTTTCTTT. It yields the protein CSGDGSPEAFF.